The 10 T cell receptor beta chains reported below all come from one sample, sequenced in a study of blood T cells in healthy people across ages. A J-beta primer mix and a sample-barcoded 5' primer were used in a second PCR of roughly 6 to 11 cycles. TCRdb fed the 5' RACE reads into MiXCR, producing one record per CDR3 protein. Found here are about 1.4 million distinct CDR3 sequences, almost 60% of them singletons; the top ten hold 6.5% to 8%. The sample taken for sequencing was blood. These receptors were obtained from a man between 18 and 29 years old in good health.

This chain connects TRBV20-1 to TRBJ1-2, with D hard to call. Trimming removed 1 base from V and 4 bases from J, with 13 bases in between. Germline V gene lookup returns CDR1 DFQATT and CDR2 SNEGSKA (reference sequence). The CDR3 length is 14 residues. The CDR3 nucleotides read TGCAGTGCTAGAGCCTCAGGCGGCGGCTATGGCTACACCTTC. Translated, it gives CSARASGGGYGYTF.

The rearrangement joins TRBV5-1 to TRBJ2-7, with 7 bases matching TRBD2. The CDR3 is 15 residues long. In germline, CDR1 is SGHRS, CDR2 YFSETQ. V lost 4 bases to trimming and J lost 2 bases; unmatched junction nucleotides: 9. CDR3 sequence reads: CASSPGGAGAYEQYF. CDR3 DNA sequence: TGCGCCAGCAGCCCTGGCGGGGCGGGAGCCTACGAGCAGTACTTC.

This clonotype was seen a handful of times. The chain joins TRBV29-1 to TRBJ2-7; D is ambiguous. This CDR3 region has 14 residues. From germline, CDR1 is SQVTM and CDR2 ANQGSEA. The germline V and J ends were trimmed by 2 bases and 3 bases, with 14 bases remaining between them. DNA of the CDR3: TGCAGCGTTGAATTCCAGGACCGAGACTACGAGCAGTACTTC. It encodes CSVEFQDRDYEQYF.

This clonotype came up a few times. The J gene is TRBJ2-3, the V gene TRBV25-1; 11 nucleotides line up with TRBD2. Germline V gene data show CDR1 as MGHDK and CDR2 as SYGVNS. The CDR3 is 15 residues long. V trimming: 2 bases; J trimming: 7 bases; junction bases outside the gene matches: 5. The CDR3 region has the DNA TGTGCCAGCAGTGAAATAGCGGGGGGGCCCCATACGCAGTATTTT. Translation: CASSEIAGGPHTQYF.

This sequence joins TRBV10-3 and TRBJ2-7; the D is unclear. V lost 4 bases and J 5 bases, leaving 15 bases between the germline ends. Per germline, CDR1 ENHRY and CDR2 SYGVKD. The CDR3 runs 14 residues. This CDR3 reads CAISGRSLDHEQYF. In DNA form, the CDR3 reads TGTGCCATCAGTGGCAGATCCCTGGACCACGAGCAGTACTTC.

This clonotype was counted between two and nine times. V and J are TRBV6-1 and TRBJ2-7, with D perhaps matching TRBD1 or TRBD2 (5 bases each). The V gene lost 4 bases and the J gene lost 4 bases, with 11 bases spanning the gap. CDR1 and CDR2 from the germline V gene are MNHNS and SASEGT. The CDR3 has 13 amino acids. This CDR3 reads CASSAFWGYEQYF. The CDR3 DNA follows: TGTGCCAGCAGTGCGTTTTGGGGGTACGAGCAGTACTTC.

The chain couples TRBV20-1 to TRBJ2-1; 8 nucleotides align to TRBD1. The junction had 4 bases not matched to a gene; V was cut back by 0 bases and J by 3 bases. There are 15 residues in the CDR3. Germline assignment: CDR1 DFQATT and CDR2 SNEGSKA (reference sequence). The CDR3 loop reads CSARDWDRNYNEQFF. CDR3 bases: TGCAGTGCTAGAGATTGGGACAGGAACTACAATGAGCAGTTCTTC.

The chain links TRBV4-1 to TRBJ2-3; 9 bases agree with TRBD1. The length of the CDR3 is 14 residues. Germline trimming cut 6 bases from V and 4 bases from J; bases unmatched to any gene: 5. From germline, CDR1 is MGHRA and CDR2 YSYEKL. The CDR3 DNA reads as TGCGCCAGCAGAGGGACAGGGTTGGCAGATACGCAGTATTTT. It encodes CASRGTGLADTQYF.

This clonotype showed up many times. V usage is TRBV29-1 and J usage is TRBJ2-5; 8 positions match TRBD1. The DNA end is more similar to TRBJ2-7, so the J call may be wrong. The CDR3 has 15 residues. Germline CDR1 is SQVTM and CDR2 is ANQGSEA. The CDR3: CSVVGQGARSAEQYF. For the CDR3, the DNA is TGCAGCGTTGTAGGGCAGGGGGCGCGATCCGCCGAGCAGTACTTC.

This clonotype has a single count. Germline is not matched at one junction end, which may reflect a read error. The chain uses TRBV29-1 and TRBJ2-3; TRBD1 agrees at 7 bases. This CDR3 contains 14 residues. Germline lookup yields CDR1 SQVTM and CDR2 ANQGSEA. The CDR3 loop is CSVELGQSTDTLYF. In nucleotides, the CDR3 is TGCAGCGTTGAATTGGGACAGAGCACAGATACGCTGTATTTT.